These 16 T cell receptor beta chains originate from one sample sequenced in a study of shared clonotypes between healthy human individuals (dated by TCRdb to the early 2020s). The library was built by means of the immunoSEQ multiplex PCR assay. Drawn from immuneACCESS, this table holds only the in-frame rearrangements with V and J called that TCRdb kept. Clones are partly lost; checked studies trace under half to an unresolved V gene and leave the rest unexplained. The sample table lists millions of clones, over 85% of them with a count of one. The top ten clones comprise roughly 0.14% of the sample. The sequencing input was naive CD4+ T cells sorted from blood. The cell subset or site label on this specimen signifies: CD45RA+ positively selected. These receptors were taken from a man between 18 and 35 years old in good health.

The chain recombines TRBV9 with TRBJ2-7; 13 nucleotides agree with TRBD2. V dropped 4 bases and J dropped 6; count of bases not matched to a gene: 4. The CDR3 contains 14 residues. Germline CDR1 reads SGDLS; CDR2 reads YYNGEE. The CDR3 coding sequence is TGTGCCAGCAGCTGGACTAGCGGGGGTCGCGAGCAGTACTTC. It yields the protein CASSWTSGGREQYF.

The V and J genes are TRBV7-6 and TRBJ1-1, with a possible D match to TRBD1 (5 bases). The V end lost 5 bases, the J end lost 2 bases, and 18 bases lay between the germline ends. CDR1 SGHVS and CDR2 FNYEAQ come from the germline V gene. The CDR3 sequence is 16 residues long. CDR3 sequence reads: CASSRTPSGPNTEAFF. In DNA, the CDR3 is TGTGCCAGCAGCCGGACACCCAGTGGCCCTAACACTGAAGCTTTCTTT.

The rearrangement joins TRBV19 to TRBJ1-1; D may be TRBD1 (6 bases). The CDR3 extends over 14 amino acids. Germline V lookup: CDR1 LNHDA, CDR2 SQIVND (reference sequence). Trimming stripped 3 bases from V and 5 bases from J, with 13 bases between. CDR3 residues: CASSITGMSTEAFF. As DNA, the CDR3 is TGTGCCAGTAGTATCACAGGGATGAGTACTGAAGCTTTCTTT.

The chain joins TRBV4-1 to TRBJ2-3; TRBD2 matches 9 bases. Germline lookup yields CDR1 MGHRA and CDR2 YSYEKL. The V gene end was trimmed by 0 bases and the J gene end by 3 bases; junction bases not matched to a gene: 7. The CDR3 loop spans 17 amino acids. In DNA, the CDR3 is TGCGCCAGCAGCCAAGATCGGGCTAGCGGGACGACAGATACGCAGTATTTT. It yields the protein CASSQDRASGTTDTQYF.

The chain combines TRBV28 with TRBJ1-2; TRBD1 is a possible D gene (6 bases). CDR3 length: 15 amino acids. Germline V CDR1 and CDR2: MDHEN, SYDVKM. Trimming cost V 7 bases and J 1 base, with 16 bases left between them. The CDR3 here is CASTSPGGRNYGYTF. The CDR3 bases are TGTGCCAGCACCTCCCCGGGGGGGCGTAACTATGGCTACACCTTC.

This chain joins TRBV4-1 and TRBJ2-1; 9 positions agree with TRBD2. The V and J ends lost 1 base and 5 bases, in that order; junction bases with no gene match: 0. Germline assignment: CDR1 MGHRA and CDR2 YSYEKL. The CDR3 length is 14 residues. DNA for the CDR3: TGCGCCAGCAGCCAAGGACTAGCGGACAATGAGCAGTTCTTC. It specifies CASSQGLADNEQFF.

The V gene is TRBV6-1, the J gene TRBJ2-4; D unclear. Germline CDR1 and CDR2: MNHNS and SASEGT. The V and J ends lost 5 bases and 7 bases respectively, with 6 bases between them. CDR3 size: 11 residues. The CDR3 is CASSYSNIQYF. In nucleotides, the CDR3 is TGTGCCAGCAGTTACAGTAACATTCAGTACTTC.

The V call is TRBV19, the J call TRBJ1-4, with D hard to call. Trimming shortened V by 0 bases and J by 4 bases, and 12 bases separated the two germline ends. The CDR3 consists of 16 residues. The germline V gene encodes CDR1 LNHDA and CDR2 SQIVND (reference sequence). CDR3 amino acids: CASSIESGGFNEKLFF. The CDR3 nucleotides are TGTGCCAGTAGTATAGAGTCGGGAGGCTTTAATGAAAAACTGTTTTTT.

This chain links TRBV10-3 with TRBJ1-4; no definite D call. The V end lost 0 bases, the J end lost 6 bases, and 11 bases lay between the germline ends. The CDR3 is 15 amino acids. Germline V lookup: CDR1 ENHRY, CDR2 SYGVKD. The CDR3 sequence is CAISESSYGDEKLFF. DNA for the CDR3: TGTGCCATCAGTGAGTCTAGTTATGGGGATGAAAAACTGTTTTTT.

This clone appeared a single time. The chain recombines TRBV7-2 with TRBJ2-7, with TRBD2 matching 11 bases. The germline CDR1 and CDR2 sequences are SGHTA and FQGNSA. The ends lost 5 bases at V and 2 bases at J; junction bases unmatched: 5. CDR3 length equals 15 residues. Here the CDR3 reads CASSRTSGFTYEQYF. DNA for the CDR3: TGTGCCAGCAGCCGGACTAGCGGGTTCACCTACGAGCAGTACTTC.

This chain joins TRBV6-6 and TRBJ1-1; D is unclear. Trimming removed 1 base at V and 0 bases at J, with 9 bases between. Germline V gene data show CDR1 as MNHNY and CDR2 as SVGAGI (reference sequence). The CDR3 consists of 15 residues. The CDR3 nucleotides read TGTGCCAGCAGTTACTTGGCGGCAGTGAACACTGAAGCTTTCTTT. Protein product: CASSYLAAVNTEAFF.

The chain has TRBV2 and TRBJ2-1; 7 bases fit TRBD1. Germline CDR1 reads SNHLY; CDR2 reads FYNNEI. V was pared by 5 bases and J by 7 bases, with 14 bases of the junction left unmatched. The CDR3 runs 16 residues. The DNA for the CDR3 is TGTGCCAGCAGTTTGCGCGACGGGACACAGGGGAATGAGCAGTTCTTC. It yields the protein CASSLRDGTQGNEQFF.

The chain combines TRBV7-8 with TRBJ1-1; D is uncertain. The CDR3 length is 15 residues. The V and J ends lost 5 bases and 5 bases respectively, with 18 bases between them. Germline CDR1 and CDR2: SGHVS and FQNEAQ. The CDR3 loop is CASSEAGNFFTEAFF. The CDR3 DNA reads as TGTGCCAGCAGCGAAGCCGGGAATTTCTTTACTGAAGCTTTCTTT.

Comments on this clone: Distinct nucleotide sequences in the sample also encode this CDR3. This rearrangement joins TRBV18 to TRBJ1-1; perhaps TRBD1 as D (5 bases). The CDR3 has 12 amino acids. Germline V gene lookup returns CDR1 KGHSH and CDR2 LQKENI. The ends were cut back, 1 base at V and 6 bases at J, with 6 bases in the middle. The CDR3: CASSPRGPEAFF. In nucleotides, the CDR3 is TGTGCCAGCTCACCACGGGGACCTGAAGCTTTCTTT.

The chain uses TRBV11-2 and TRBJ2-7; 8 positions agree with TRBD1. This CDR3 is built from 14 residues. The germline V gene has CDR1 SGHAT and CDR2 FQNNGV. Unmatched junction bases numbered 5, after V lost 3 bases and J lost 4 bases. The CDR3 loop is CASSLLGQAYEQYF. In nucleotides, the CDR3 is TGTGCCAGCAGCTTGCTGGGACAGGCATACGAGCAGTACTTC.

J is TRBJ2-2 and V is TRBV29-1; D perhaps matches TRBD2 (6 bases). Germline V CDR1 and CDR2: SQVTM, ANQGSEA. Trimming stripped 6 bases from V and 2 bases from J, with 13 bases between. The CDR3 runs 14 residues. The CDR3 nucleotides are TGCAGCGTCCGAGGAGGGGCAAACACCGGGGAGCTGTTTTTT. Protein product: CSVRGGANTGELFF.